This T cell receptor beta chain was identified in a study of blood T cell repertoires in COVID-19. Study in general: There were acute and convalescent COVID-19 samples, and they came from the United States, Italy and Spain. PBMCs, B-cell-depleted T cells, or T cells provided the cDNA or gDNA that made up the material.

CDR1 MGHRA and CDR2 YSYEKL come from the germline V gene. The CDR3 is 15 amino acids. J lost 7 bases, V lost 2 bases, and 8 bases had no gene match. How the authors handled the data: Using reference gene primer amplification, nucleated cell counts were estimated. Libraries were prepared by immunoSEQ multiplex PCR; TCRdb keeps only in-frame clonotypes and omits some of them. V, J and clone size are those of that table, while D and trimming were read from the DNA. The repertoire holds about 81,000 clones, with roughly 88% as singletons. The sequence derives from a woman older than 75 with acute or convalescent COVID-19. Sequenced sample: peripheral blood. The chain employs TRBV4-1 and TRBJ1-2, with 9 positions matching TRBD1. CDR3 bases: TGCGCCAGCAGCCAACCCCGACAGGGGGGAGGTGGCTACACCTTC. Translated: CASSQPRQGGGGYTF.